This entry is about one T cell receptor beta chain. Its antigen is undetermined. The study recruited healthy Caucasian donors from Russia who were aged about 6 to 90. Researchers report isolating at least 6 million PBMCs per sample. This sample is part of a study of blood T cells in healthy people across ages. Regarding the study as a whole: Naive CD4+ cell counts and diversity both ran higher in long-lived than in aged donors.

Sample-barcoded 5' priming and a J-beta primer mix drove a second PCR of about 6 to 11 cycles. TCRdb reanalysed the 5' RACE reads using MiXCR and keeps one entry per CDR3 protein. The top ten clones hold 15% to 20% of a sample with around 900,000 distinct CDR3 sequences, about 28% of them seen once. What was sequenced was blood. The sequence was collected from a woman older than 75 in good health.

The CDR3 nucleotides read TGTGCCAGCAGCCGGGGGACTAGCGGTTCCTACGAGCAGTACTTC. It translates to CASSRGTSGSYEQYF. The chain combines TRBV3-1 with TRBJ2-7; TRBD2 aligns across 11 bases. J was trimmed by 1 base and V by 4 bases; bases with no gene match: 3. Germline V gene data show CDR1 as LGHDT and CDR2 as YNNKEL (reference sequence). The CDR3 runs 15 residues.